Following are 32 T cell receptor beta chains from one sample sequenced in a study of T cell repertoires in aging, cancer and after chemotherapy. TRB rearrangements spanning V, D and J were amplified using mixed TRB-A/B primers. TCRdb re-called the multiplex PCR reads with MiXCR, one entry per CDR3 protein. The sample has about 2,700 distinct CDR3 sequences; roughly a quarter are singletons. Amplification of TCR beta used genomic DNA extracted from peripheral blood. Sequencing was done on a sample of blood. The source of these receptors is a human donor with a solid tumor.

V usage is TRBV9 and J usage is TRBJ2-1; D uncertain. Looked up from germline, CDR1 is SGDLS and CDR2 is YYNGEE. The CDR3 has 14 residues. The V end lost 4 bases, the J end lost 2 bases, and 10 bases lay between the germline ends. The CDR3 sequence: CASSLEAAYNEQFF. The CDR3 coding sequence is TGTGCCAGCAGCCTAGAGGCCGCCTACAATGAGCAGTTCTTC. The whole variable domain, remainder taken from reference TRBV9 and TRBJ2-1, is DSGVTQTPKHLITATGQRVTLRCSPRSGDLSVYWYQQSLDQGLQFLIQYYNGEERAKGNILERFSAQQFPDLHSELNLSSLELGDSALYFCASSLEAAYNEQFFGPGTRLTVL.

This clonotype occurred a few times. The chain employs TRBV28 and TRBJ2-1, with 8 positions matching TRBD2. The CDR3 extends over 15 amino acids. V gave up 9 bases and J gave up 3 bases; unmatched junction bases: 10. Germline values: CDR1 MDHEN, CDR2 SYDVKM. CDR3 residues: CASRPSGGDYNEQFF. DNA of the CDR3: TGTGCCAGTAGACCTTCGGGAGGGGACTACAATGAGCAGTTCTTC.

This clonotype is termed medium-sized (0.01 to 0.1%). The V and J genes are TRBV6-1 and TRBJ1-2; no clear D. In germline, CDR1 is MNHNS, CDR2 SASEGT. The CDR3 runs 14 residues. Trimming removed 3 bases from V and 6 bases from J, with 14 bases in between. For the CDR3, the DNA is TGTGCCAGCAGTGAGAGCGGGGTAAGGGATGGCTACACCTTC. Residues: CASSESGVRDGYTF.

This clonotype was seen a few times. The chain employs TRBV21-1 and TRBJ1-5. TRBV21-1 is a pseudogene segment. This CDR3 has 14 residues. CDR3 region: CASRTDGGNQPQHF. The CDR3 nucleotides are TGTGCCAGCAGGACGGACGGCGGCAATCAGCCCCAGCATTTT.

This clonotype is medium-sized by share. The chain recombines TRBV27 with TRBJ1-1; no clear D. V lost 2 bases, J lost 5 bases, and 12 bases lay in between. The CDR3 covers 14 residues. Germline CDR1 is MNHEY and CDR2 is SMNVEV (reference sequence). The CDR3 loop is CASSLGRTGTEAFF. CDR3 in DNA: TGTGCCAGCAGTTTAGGACGCACGGGGACTGAAGCTTTCTTT.

V usage is TRBV15 and J usage is TRBJ1-6; maybe TRBD1 (6 bases). From germline, CDR1 is LNHNV and CDR2 YYDKDF (reference sequence). The CDR3 runs 16 residues. V dropped 0 bases and J dropped 0 bases, with 6 bases sitting between them. The CDR3 spells CATSREGASYNSPLHF. CDR3 coding DNA: TGTGCCACCAGCAGAGAGGGGGCCTCCTATAATTCACCCCTCCACTTT.

In its sample, this clonotype ranks as large. The rearrangement links TRBV11-1 to TRBJ1-6; 7 positions match TRBD1. This CDR3 is built from 15 residues. In germline, CDR1 is SGHAT, CDR2 FQDESV (reference sequence). Trimming cost V 3 bases and J 6 bases; bases outside gene matches: 5. CDR3 sequence: CASSLSRDSNSPLHF. CDR3 sequence (DNA): TGTGCCAGCAGCTTGTCTCGGGACAGTAATTCACCCCTCCACTTT.

This sequence joins TRBV4-2 and TRBJ2-2, with a possible D match to TRBD2 (6 bases). The CDR3 covers 16 residues. The germline V gene has CDR1 LGHNA and CDR2 YNFKEQ. V dropped 1 base and J dropped 4 bases, with 13 bases sitting between them. CDR3 bases: TGTGCCAGCAGCCAAGTTCGTTCCGGGGGCACCGGGGAGCTGTTTTTT. This codes for CASSQVRSGGTGELFF.

This clonotype ranks as medium-sized. CDR3 sequence: CASSLALAGASDTQYF. CDR3 in DNA: TGTGCCAGCAGCTTGGCTCTAGCGGGAGCCTCAGATACGCAGTATTTT. V is TRBV5-5 and J is TRBJ2-3; 10 positions match TRBD2. The CDR3 extends over 16 amino acids. CDR1 is SGHKS, CDR2 YYEKEE, per germline (reference sequence). The trim removed 0 bases at V and 4 bases at J, leaving 5 bases unmatched.

The chain carries TRBV19 and TRBJ2-7; TRBD2 matches 9 bases. CDR1 LNHDA and CDR2 SQIVND come from the germline V gene (reference sequence). The length of the CDR3 is 14 residues. Germline trimming cut 6 bases from V and 2 bases from J; bases unmatched to any gene: 5. Written as DNA, the CDR3 is TGTGCCAGTAGCCCGACTAGCGGAACCTACGAGCAGTACTTC. Translating gives CASSPTSGTYEQYF.

In its sample, this clonotype is medium-sized. The V gene is TRBV5-4, the J gene TRBJ2-7; D is ambiguous. Germline CDR1 and CDR2: SGHNT and YYREEE (reference sequence). The CDR3 totals 14 residues. Trimming removed 3 bases from V and 0 bases from J, with 10 bases in between. CDR3 DNA: TGTGCCAGCAGCTCGGACGTAAGCTCCTACGAGCAGTACTTC. It encodes CASSSDVSSYEQYF.

This clonotype qualifies as medium-sized. The rearrangement joins TRBV18 to TRBJ1-5; D is unclear. The CDR3 length is 13 residues. The V gene lost 2 bases and the J gene lost 7 bases, with 9 bases spanning the gap. Germline assignment: CDR1 KGHSH and CDR2 LQKENI. Here the CDR3 reads CASSPETDQPQHF. CDR3 sequence (DNA): TGTGCCAGCTCACCAGAAACAGACCAGCCCCAGCATTTT.

The chain uses TRBV24-1 and TRBJ2-7, with 13 bases that match TRBD2. Germline values: CDR1 KGHDR, CDR2 SFDVKD. This CDR3 is built from 18 residues. V lost 5 bases, J lost 4 bases, and 13 bases stayed unmatched. The CDR3 nucleotides are TGTGCCACCAGTGGCCCAAGACTAGCGGGAGGCCTTAGGTACGAGCAGTACTTC. The encoded protein is CATSGPRLAGGLRYEQYF.

The rearrangement links TRBV27 to TRBJ2-3; 10 bases agree with TRBD1. CDR3 size: 15 residues. Germline V gene data show CDR1 as MNHEY and CDR2 as SMNVEV (reference sequence). The V and J ends lost 7 bases and 3 bases, in that order; junction bases with no gene match: 7. CDR3 bases: TGTGCCAGCAAGGAAGGACAGGGGGGGACAGATACGCAGTATTTT. Translated, it gives CASKEGQGGTDTQYF.

This clonotype is judged medium-sized. V usage is TRBV12-3 or TRBV12-4 and J usage is TRBJ2-1, with no clear D. The CDR3 runs to 14 residues. The ends were cut back, 7 bases at V and 4 bases at J, with 14 bases in the middle. The CDR3 nucleotides are TGTGCCAGCATCTCCTGGGCGAGATACAATGAGCAGTTCTTC. It yields the protein CASISWARYNEQFF.

This clonotype is judged medium-sized. The rearrangement uses TRBV12-3 or TRBV12-4 and TRBJ2-3; TRBD2 matches at 7 bases. V gave up 5 bases and J gave up 0 bases; unmatched junction bases: 8. The CDR3 contains 16 residues. The CDR3 loop reads CASSRLLATSTDTQYF. In DNA form, the CDR3 reads TGTGCCAGCAGTCGATTACTAGCGACCAGCACAGATACGCAGTATTTT.

Only a few counts were recorded for this clonotype. The gene calls are TRBV24-1 and TRBJ2-1; D is possibly TRBD1 (6 bases). Germline lookup yields CDR1 KGHDR and CDR2 SFDVKD. V lost 2 bases, J lost 1 base, and 14 bases lay in between. CDR3 length: 17 amino acids. The CDR3 DNA follows: TGTGCCACCAGTGATTCCGAACCCGGGACATCCTACAATGAGCAGTTCTTC. Translating gives CATSDSEPGTSYNEQFF.

The rearrangement links TRBV20-1 to TRBJ2-3; the D gene is possibly TRBD1 (6 bases). V was clipped by 6 bases and J by 1 base, with 14 bases between them. Germline-derived CDR1 and CDR2 are DFQATT and SNEGSKA (reference sequence). CDR3 length: 14 amino acids. CDR3 sequence: CSAEQGTGTDTQYF. DNA of the CDR3: TGCAGTGCCGAACAGGGAACGGGCACAGATACGCAGTATTTT.

This clonotype is medium-sized in the sample. The chain has TRBV6-5 and TRBJ1-2; D is undetermined. The CDR3 has 16 residues. Deletions cut 0 bases from V and 0 bases from J, with 11 bases between. Germline V gives CDR1 MNHEY, CDR2 SVGAGI. CDR3 nucleotide sequence: TGTGCCAGCAGTTACTCGCCTAGGGATGCTAACTATGGCTACACCTTC. The encoded protein is CASSYSPRDANYGYTF.

CDR3 amino acids: CASSYRAWDTGELFF. The CDR3 DNA sequence: TGTGCCAGCAGTTACAGGGCTTGGGACACCGGGGAGCTGTTTTTT. V gene TRBV12-3 or TRBV12-4 combines with J gene TRBJ2-2, with a tentative D call TRBD1 (6 bases). CDR3 length: 15 residues. Trimming left V 4 bases short and J 3 bases short, with 12 bases between.

For the CDR3, the DNA is TGCAGTGCTAGTAGGAGCGGGCCTTACAATGAGCAGTTCTTC. This translates into CSASRSGPYNEQFF. The chain carries TRBV20-1 and TRBJ2-1, with a weak D call TRBD2 (6 bases). This CDR3 is 14 amino acids long. V lost 3 bases, J lost 4 bases, and 13 bases lay in between. CDR1 is DFQATT, CDR2 SNEGSKA, per germline (reference sequence).

This clonotype is medium-sized. This chain uses TRBV6-4 with TRBJ2-4, with D perhaps TRBD1 (5 bases). Germline lookup yields CDR1 MRHNA and CDR2 SNTAGT. This CDR3 spans 15 amino acids. The V end lost 7 bases, the J end lost 8 bases, and 21 bases lay between the germline ends. The CDR3 nucleotides read TGTGCCAGCACCGAAACAGGACCCTTTATGGACATTCAGTACTTC. As protein: CASTETGPFMDIQYF.

This clonotype is judged large. The V gene is TRBV29-1, the J gene TRBJ1-1; unclear D gene. Germline CDR1 SQVTM, CDR2 ANQGSEA. V was cut by 3 bases and J by 6 bases, with 8 bases left in between. This CDR3 spans 11 amino acids. CDR3 loop: CSVESSAEAFF. The CDR3 DNA sequence: TGCAGCGTTGAGTCGTCCGCTGAAGCTTTCTTT.

This clonotype is termed medium-sized (0.01 to 0.1%). The chain links TRBV5-6 to TRBJ2-7, with a possible D match to TRBD1 (5 bases). The germline V and J ends were trimmed by 4 bases and 0 bases, with 14 bases remaining between them. Per the germline V gene, CDR1 is SGHDT and CDR2 is YYEEEE. The CDR3 contains 15 residues. The CDR3 bases are TGTGCCAGCAGCCTTACCAAGGGGCCCTCCTACGAGCAGTACTTC. Translated: CASSLTKGPSYEQYF.

This clonotype ranks as medium-sized. CDR3 protein: CASSSGYTGELFF. DNA of the CDR3: TGTGCCAGCAGTTCCGGTTACACCGGGGAGCTGTTTTTT. The chain uses TRBV6-4 and TRBJ2-2; D not certain. CDR1 MRHNA and CDR2 SNTAGT come from the germline V gene. CDR3 length equals 13 residues. The germline V and J ends were trimmed by 5 bases and 3 bases, with 7 bases remaining between them.

This clonotype showed up just a few times. V gene TRBV29-1 combines with J gene TRBJ2-1; 11 bases are a match to TRBD2. Per germline, CDR1 SQVTM and CDR2 ANQGSEA. V shed 7 bases, J shed 9 bases, and the junction held 11 bases outside the gene matches. The CDR3 loop spans 14 amino acids. Written as DNA, the CDR3 is TGCAGCGCCGAGGTGTGGCTAGCGGGAGGTGAGCAGTTCTTC. Translated, it gives CSAEVWLAGGEQFF.

By sample share, this clonotype is medium-sized. This chain connects TRBV5-4 to TRBJ2-1; D perhaps matches TRBD2 (6 bases). CDR3 length: 17 amino acids. Between the trimmed V and J ends, which lost 0 bases and 1 base, there was a span of 14 bases. The germline CDR1 and CDR2 sequences are SGHNT and YYREEE (reference sequence). The CDR3: CASSLDSGDLSYNEQFF. In DNA, the CDR3 is TGTGCCAGCAGCTTGGACTCGGGAGACTTATCCTACAATGAGCAGTTCTTC.

Here the CDR3 DNA reads TGTGCCAGCAGTTTAGGTGGGGACGCCCTCCAGTATTTT. Amino acid sequence: CASSLGGDALQYF. The genes are TRBV12-3 or TRBV12-4 and TRBJ2-3, with D perhaps given as TRBD1 or TRBD2 (5 bases each). The CDR3 has 13 amino acids. V was clipped by 1 base and J by 12 bases, with 14 bases between them.

By share, this clonotype counts as medium-sized. V is TRBV18 and J is TRBJ2-5; no clear D. Trimming took 6 bases from V and 5 from J, leaving 7 bases between them. Germline assignment: CDR1 KGHSH and CDR2 LQKENI. The CDR3 is 11 amino acids. The CDR3 nucleotides are TGTGCCAGCTCTGCCCGGGAGACCCAGTACTTC. It yields the protein CASSARETQYF.

The V call is TRBV20-1, the J call TRBJ2-5; weak D call: TRBD2 (5 bases). The CDR3 is 13 amino acids. The V end was cut by 3 bases, the J end by 1 base, with 9 bases between. Germline V gives CDR1 DFQATT, CDR2 SNEGSKA (reference sequence). The CDR3 here is CSASSAAQETQYF. The CDR3 DNA sequence: TGCAGTGCTAGTAGCGCAGCCCAAGAGACCCAGTACTTC.

By sample fraction, this clonotype is medium-sized. Mismatch with germline at one junction end may stem from a read error. The V and J genes are TRBV6-5 and TRBJ2-4, with 13 bases matching TRBD2. This CDR3 has 14 amino acids. Germline loops: CDR1 MNHEY, CDR2 SVGAGI. This CDR3 reads CASSSLLAGGSRIF. CDR3 nucleotides: TGTGCCAGCAGTTCCTTACTAGCGGGAGGGTCCCGGATCTTC.

By frequency in the sample, this clonotype is medium-sized. The chain links TRBV27 to TRBJ1-1, with 9 bases that match TRBD1. CDR1 is MNHEY, CDR2 SMNVEV, per germline (reference sequence). CDR3 size: 16 residues. V lost 4 bases, J lost 0 bases, and 6 bases stayed unmatched. CDR3 protein: CASSSGTGTMNTEAFF. The CDR3 DNA follows: TGTGCCAGCAGTTCCGGGACAGGGACGATGAACACTGAAGCTTTCTTT.